The entry below gives a single T cell receptor (beta chain) sequence along with its context. The data were produced by immunoSEQ multiplex PCR, yet TCRdb's version contains in-frame clones alone and is incomplete. The sample lists about 40,000 clones; 87% were seen once. The record originates from a study of blood T cell repertoires in COVID-19. The CDR3 consists of 14 residues. V was pared by 2 bases and J by 9 bases, with 12 bases between. Per the germline V gene, CDR1 is SGHDT and CDR2 is YYEEEE. This chain joins TRBV5-6 and TRBJ1-6, with D possibly being TRBD1 (5 bases). The sequenced sample was peripheral blood. The receptor was isolated from a woman older than 75 with active COVID-19. The CDR3 bases are TGTGCCAGCAGCTTTGCAGGGATTGGTTCACCCCTCCACTTT. It specifies CASSFAGIGSPLHF.